These 9 T cell receptor beta chains share one sample of origin, sequenced in a study of blood T cell repertoires in COVID-19. The table came from immunoSEQ multiplex PCR; TCRdb's copy has only in-frame clones and leaves some out. The sample lists approximately 180,000 clones, roughly 87% occurring once. Source material: peripheral blood. These TCRs come from a woman in her fifties or sixties with acute or convalescent COVID-19.

V gene TRBV25-1 combines with J gene TRBJ1-1, with unresolved D. The germline CDR1 and CDR2 sequences are MGHDK and SYGVNS. V was cut by 3 bases and J by 1 base, with 9 bases left in between. The CDR3 length is 14 residues. The CDR3 DNA follows: TGTGCCAGCAGTGACGAGGGAGGGAACACTGAAGCTTTCTTT. This translates into CASSDEGGNTEAFF.

The rearrangement joins TRBV20-1 to TRBJ2-3, with D unresolved. The CDR3 has 11 amino acids. The ends were cut back, 6 bases at V and 2 bases at J, with 6 bases in the middle. Germline V gene lookup returns CDR1 DFQATT and CDR2 SNEGSKA (reference sequence). CDR3 DNA: TGCAGTGCACAGACCACAGATACGCAGTATTTT. It translates to CSAQTTDTQYF.

The chain employs TRBV19 and TRBJ2-4, with 13 bases matching TRBD2. This CDR3 contains 17 residues. Per the germline V gene, CDR1 is LNHDA and CDR2 is SQIVND (reference sequence). The V gene end was trimmed by 4 bases and the J gene end by 4 bases; junction bases not matched to a gene: 7. CDR3 loop: CASSSLLAGGEKNIQYF. The CDR3 DNA sequence: TGTGCCAGTAGTAGTTTACTAGCGGGAGGGGAAAAAAACATTCAGTACTTC.

As for this clone: The same CDR3 is also encoded by other DNA sequences in this sample. The chain recombines TRBV27 with TRBJ2-2; D is uncertain. Between the trimmed V and J ends, which lost 6 bases and 2 bases, there was a span of 4 bases. Germline-derived CDR1 and CDR2 are MNHEY and SMNVEV (reference sequence). This CDR3 is built from 12 residues. CDR3 sequence reads: CASSRNTGELFF. The DNA of the CDR3 is TGTGCCAGCAGCCGTAACACCGGGGAGCTGTTTTTT.

The chain is built from TRBV9 and TRBJ2-1; 7 nucleotides agree with TRBD2. Germline V gene data show CDR1 as SGDLS and CDR2 as YYNGEE. Trimming cost V 4 bases and J 3 bases; bases outside gene matches: 13. The CDR3 is made up of 17 amino acids. CDR3 DNA sequence: TGTGCCAGCAGCCCCCGGGGGGTCCCATCCTTCTACAATGAGCAGTTCTTC. It is translated as CASSPRGVPSFYNEQFF.

V usage is TRBV11-3 and J usage is TRBJ1-5; 8 bases agree with TRBD1. Germline-derived CDR1 and CDR2 are SGHNT and YENEEA. The CDR3 runs 16 residues. V trimming: 4 bases; J trimming: 4 bases; junction bases outside the gene matches: 9. The CDR3 bases are TGTGCCAGCAGCTGGCCCCGGGGGACAGGTAATCAGCCCCAGCATTTT. Translated: CASSWPRGTGNQPQHF.

The chain is built from TRBV21-1 and TRBJ2-3; the table's D call, TRBD2, has no DNA check behind it. TRBV21-1 counts as a pseudogene. The CDR3 totals 17 residues. The CDR3 region is CASSKGPLTSGERTQYF. CDR3 DNA sequence: TGTGCCAGCAGCAAAGGTCCCTTGACTAGCGGGGAGCGGACGCAGTATTTT.

Only one count was recorded for this clone. J is TRBJ2-2 and V is TRBV3-1 (or the pseudogene TRBV3-2), with 8 bases that match TRBD2. Trimming took 3 bases from V and 2 from J; bases not matched to a gene: 8. The CDR3 loop spans 17 amino acids. Germline-derived CDR1 and CDR2 are LGHDT and YNNKEL (reference sequence). The CDR3 DNA follows: TGTGCCAGCAGCCACCTCAGACTAGCGCCTAACACCGGGGAGCTGTTTTTT. It specifies CASSHLRLAPNTGELFF.

The chain couples TRBV6-5 to TRBJ2-3; TRBD1 agrees at 7 bases. Germline values: CDR1 MNHEY, CDR2 SVGAGI. This CDR3 is built from 15 residues. Unmatched junction bases numbered 6, after V lost 4 bases and J lost 2 bases. The CDR3 nucleotides are TGTGCCAGCAGTTCGGGACAGACACTCACAGATACGCAGTATTTT. It codes for CASSSGQTLTDTQYF.